These 30 T cell receptor beta chains were all obtained from the same sample, sequenced in a study of identical twins. One entry per CDR3 protein, called by TCRdb with MiXCR from the 5' RACE reads. The sample holds 350,000 to 500,000 distinct CDR3 sequences; 18% are singletons and the top ten take about 12%. The sequenced sample was naive T cells sorted from blood. Receptors originate from a man aged 50 or older in good health.

This clonotype came up a few times. This rearrangement joins TRBV20-1 to TRBJ2-1; D remains ambiguous. Trimming removed 7 bases at V and 9 bases at J, with 10 bases between. From germline, CDR1 is DFQATT and CDR2 SNEGSKA (reference sequence). CDR3 length: 10 amino acids. CDR3 bases: TGCAGTGGGATCGGCACTGAGCAGTTCTTC. Its translation is CSGIGTEQFF.

The chain carries TRBV20-1 and TRBJ1-5, with a weak D call TRBD1 (5 bases). CDR1 and CDR2 (germline): DFQATT, SNEGSKA (reference sequence). V was clipped by 0 bases and J by 0 bases, with 12 bases between them. This CDR3 region has 16 residues. DNA of the CDR3: TGCAGTGCTAGAGATCGGGGCAGGAATAGCAATCAGCCCCAGCATTTT. It specifies CSARDRGRNSNQPQHF.

This clonotype has a handful of counts. The chain carries TRBV5-1 and TRBJ2-1; 14 nucleotides align to TRBD2. This CDR3 has 19 amino acids. Per the germline V gene, CDR1 is SGHRS and CDR2 is YFSETQ. V dropped 0 bases and J dropped 0; count of bases not matched to a gene: 5. The CDR3 is CASSLGLAGGFGSYNEQFF. The DNA for the CDR3 is TGCGCCAGCAGCTTGGGACTAGCGGGAGGGTTTGGCTCCTACAATGAGCAGTTCTTC.

Worth noting for this clonotype: A much larger clone lies a single base off, so this may be a read error. The genes are TRBV7-8 and TRBJ1-5; D unresolved. The CDR3 totals 15 residues. Trimming pared 4 bases from V and 2 bases from J, leaving 12 bases between. Per germline, CDR1 SGHVS and CDR2 FQNEAQ. The CDR3 coding sequence is TGTGCCAGCAGCTCAGTCGGCGTAGGCAATCAGCCCCAGCATTTT. This encodes CASSSVGVGNQPQHF. The variable domain in full, with the rest retrieved from reference TRBV7-8 and TRBJ1-5, is GAGVSQSPRYKVAKRGQDVALRCDPISGHVSLFWYQQALGQGPEFLTYFQNEAQLDKSGLPSDRFFAERPEGSVSTLKIQRTQQEDSAVYLCASSSVGVGNQPQHFGDGTRLSIL.

This chain links TRBV20-1 with TRBJ2-1; D perhaps matches TRBD2 (5 bases). Germline values: CDR1 DFQATT, CDR2 SNEGSKA (reference sequence). Between the trimmed V and J ends, which lost 3 bases and 6 bases, there was a span of 12 bases. This CDR3 is 13 amino acids long. The DNA for the CDR3 is TGCAGTGCTAGGCCGGGAACTGGCAATGAGCAGTTCTTC. It encodes CSARPGTGNEQFF.

The gene calls are TRBV5-8 and TRBJ2-3; 9 positions agree with TRBD1. From germline, CDR1 is SGHTS and CDR2 YDEGEE. The V gene end was trimmed by 4 bases and the J gene end by 5 bases; junction bases not matched to a gene: 8. This CDR3 comprises 15 residues. CDR3 residues: CASSGNRGHGDTQYF. In nucleotides, the CDR3 is TGTGCCAGCAGCGGAAACAGGGGGCATGGAGATACGCAGTATTTT.

This clonotype was observed a handful of times. CDR3: CASSQDWKNTDTQYF. The CDR3 nucleotides read TGTGCCAGCAGCCAAGACTGGAAAAACACAGATACGCAGTATTTT. J is TRBJ2-3 and V is TRBV4-2; D gene ambiguous. The V and J ends lost 0 bases and 2 bases respectively, with 9 bases between them. The V gene's germline CDR1 is LGHNA and CDR2 YNFKEQ. There are 15 residues in the CDR3.

This clonotype was counted only a few times. The genes are TRBV6-2 or TRBV6-3 and TRBJ1-2, with D hard to call. The CDR3 loop spans 12 amino acids. Trimming removed 4 bases at V and 8 bases at J, with 11 bases between. Germline-derived CDR1 and CDR2 are MNHEY and SVGEGT. In DNA form, the CDR3 reads TGTGCCAGCAGTTGGAGCAGCCAAGGCTACACCTTC. Encoded protein: CASSWSSQGYTF.

The chain has TRBV5-6 and TRBJ2-1; 10 bases line up with TRBD2. CDR3 length equals 16 residues. After removal of 4 bases from V and 3 bases from J, the junction contained 7 bases not matched to a gene. The V gene's germline CDR1 is SGHDT and CDR2 YYEEEE. DNA of the CDR3: TGTGCCAGCAGCCGCGAAAGGACTAGCGGCTACAATGAGCAGTTCTTC. Amino acids: CASSRERTSGYNEQFF.

This clonotype was seen a few times. J is TRBJ2-1 and V is TRBV27; TRBD2 might be the D (7 bases). Germline-derived CDR1 and CDR2 are MNHEY and SMNVEV (reference sequence). V gave up 6 bases and J gave up 6 bases, with 21 bases separating them. The CDR3 is made up of 16 amino acids. The CDR3 nucleotides read TGTGCCAGCAGCTTAATAGGGGGGGGGGCGCTCAATGAGCAGTTCTTC. This translates into CASSLIGGGALNEQFF.

The chain recombines TRBV5-1 with TRBJ2-7, with TRBD1 identical over 9 bases. CDR3 size: 14 residues. CDR1 SGHRS and CDR2 YFSETQ come from the germline V gene. V lost 3 bases to trimming and J lost 4 bases; unmatched junction nucleotides: 5. The CDR3 here is CASSSGQGWYEQYF. The DNA for the CDR3 is TGCGCCAGCAGCTCAGGACAGGGGTGGTACGAGCAGTACTTC.

In its sample, this clonotype was seen a few times. V gene TRBV7-2 combines with J gene TRBJ2-3; TRBD2 matches at 12 bases. CDR1 and CDR2 from the germline V gene are SGHTA and FQGNSA. The CDR3 totals 15 residues. V gave up 2 bases and J gave up 4 bases; unmatched junction bases: 1. CDR3 bases: TGTGCCAGCAGCTTAACTAGCGGGGGGCCAGATACGCAGTATTTT. Protein: CASSLTSGGPDTQYF.

This clonotype showed up many times. The chain employs TRBV28 and TRBJ2-7; 9 bases fit TRBD1. The J segment lost 7 bases and the V segment lost 6 bases, leaving 13 bases of the junction unmatched. This CDR3 comprises 15 residues. Germline V gene sequence: CDR1 MDHEN, CDR2 SYDVKM. The chain's CDR3 is CASRPPGQGSGEQYF. The CDR3 region has the DNA TGTGCCAGCAGGCCCCCCGGACAGGGGTCCGGTGAGCAGTACTTC.

This clonotype turned up a few times. J is TRBJ2-5 and V is TRBV11-2; 12 bases match TRBD2. Germline CDR1 is SGHAT and CDR2 is FQNNGV. J was trimmed by 5 bases and V by 4 bases; bases with no gene match: 5. This CDR3 comprises 15 residues. CDR3 DNA sequence: TGTGCCAGCAGCTCATGGACTAGCGGGAAGGAGACCCAGTACTTC. Its protein product is CASSSWTSGKETQYF.

This chain links TRBV5-5 with TRBJ2-3, with 9 nucleotides matching TRBD2. Trimming took 8 bases from V and 1 from J; bases not matched to a gene: 5. The length of the CDR3 is 14 residues. From germline, CDR1 is SGHKS and CDR2 YYEKEE (reference sequence). As DNA, the CDR3 is TGTGCCAGTCAGCGGGAGGTTCGCACAGATACGCAGTATTTT. It specifies CASQREVRTDTQYF.

J is TRBJ2-6 and V is TRBV6-5; D gene ambiguous. Germline loops: CDR1 MNHEY, CDR2 SVGAGI. The V end lost 2 bases, the J end lost 7 bases, and 9 bases lay between the germline ends. The CDR3 runs 14 residues. CDR3 coding DNA: TGTGCCAGCAGTTACAGTTCCCCAGCCAACGTCCTGACTTTC. The encoded protein is CASSYSSPANVLTF.

The chain uses TRBV6-1 and TRBJ1-2; D is possibly TRBD1 (5 bases). From germline, CDR1 is MNHNS and CDR2 SASEGT. The CDR3 covers 15 residues. Trimming left V 6 bases short and J 0 bases short, with 14 bases between. CDR3 amino acids: CASRDTVSPNYGYTF. CDR3 bases: TGTGCCAGCAGGGACACAGTGTCACCTAACTATGGCTACACCTTC.

V usage is TRBV4-3 and J usage is TRBJ2-7, with 10 bases fitting TRBD2. The germline CDR1 and CDR2 sequences are LGHNA and YSLEER. There are 19 residues in the CDR3. V shed 0 bases, J shed 4 bases, and the junction held 15 bases outside the gene matches. In DNA form, the CDR3 reads TGCGCCAGCAGCCAAGATCGGTTAGGAGCGGGAGGGCCGGTTTACGAGCAGTACTTC. Its protein product is CASSQDRLGAGGPVYEQYF.

In this sample, this clonotype turned up many times. V and J are TRBV7-3 and TRBJ2-3, with 7 nucleotides matching TRBD1. This CDR3 has 15 residues. V lost 5 bases and J lost 2; bases outside the gene matches: 7. Germline-derived CDR1 and CDR2 are SGHTA and FQGTGA. Here the CDR3 DNA reads TGTGCCAGCAGCCCACAGGGGTTTTTCACAGATACGCAGTATTTT. Its protein product is CASSPQGFFTDTQYF.

The V and J genes are TRBV12-3 or TRBV12-4 and TRBJ1-2, with D possibly being TRBD1 (6 bases). The CDR3 is 11 residues long. The germline V and J ends were trimmed by 1 base and 14 bases, with 11 bases remaining between them. In DNA, the CDR3 is TGTGCCAGCAGTTTAGGGCAGGGGTATACCTTC. Protein product: CASSLGQGYTF.

The table lists this clonotype with many counts. The chain combines TRBV10-3 with TRBJ2-1, with D perhaps TRBD2 (6 bases). This CDR3 contains 20 residues. Germline V gene data show CDR1 as ENHRY and CDR2 as SYGVKD. The V end was cut by 4 bases, the J end by 0 bases, with 25 bases between. Here the CDR3 DNA reads TGTGCCATCAGTGGGACTATCAATCCCAAACAGGAGACCTCCTACAATGAGCAGTTCTTC. Protein sequence: CAISGTINPKQETSYNEQFF.

V usage is TRBV4-3 and J usage is TRBJ2-1; TRBD2 agrees at 9 bases. CDR1 is LGHNA and CDR2 is YSLEER in the germline V gene. CDR3 length: 17 residues. J was trimmed by 6 bases and V by 0 bases; bases with no gene match: 9. Here the CDR3 reads CASSQEPGLASINEQFF. In DNA form, the CDR3 reads TGCGCCAGCAGCCAAGAGCCGGGACTAGCCTCCATCAATGAGCAGTTCTTC.

This clonotype was recorded a few times. The V and J genes are TRBV7-8 and TRBJ2-1; no clear D. CDR1 and CDR2 from the germline V gene are SGHVS and FQNEAQ. There are 12 residues in the CDR3. The V gene lost 4 bases and the J gene lost 10 bases, with 11 bases spanning the gap. CDR3 nucleotides: TGTGCCAGCAGCTACAGCCGAGGCGAGCAGTTCTTC. It yields the protein CASSYSRGEQFF.

This clonotype has a handful of counts. J is TRBJ2-2 and V is TRBV5-1; TRBD2 agrees at 8 bases. V trimming: 3 bases; J trimming: 3 bases; junction bases outside the gene matches: 7. This CDR3 spans 16 amino acids. Germline V gene data show CDR1 as SGHRS and CDR2 as YFSETQ. This CDR3 is CASSSEREWHTGELFF. The CDR3 bases are TGCGCCAGCAGCTCCGAGCGGGAGTGGCACACCGGGGAGCTGTTTTTT.

This clonotype was seen more than once but under ten times. The J gene is TRBJ2-7, the V gene TRBV6-2 or TRBV6-3; TRBD1 agrees at 9 bases. The V and J ends lost 5 bases and 2 bases, in that order; junction bases with no gene match: 7. This CDR3 region has 15 residues. Germline V gene sequence: CDR1 MNHEY, CDR2 SVGEGT. The CDR3 DNA reads TGTGCCAGCAGTACCGGACAGGGGAGTCCCTACGAGCAGTACTTC. As protein: CASSTGQGSPYEQYF.

The chain employs TRBV15 and TRBJ2-1; 7 bases match TRBD1. V lost 3 bases, J lost 8 bases, and 10 bases stayed unmatched. The CDR3 is 15 residues long. The germline CDR1 and CDR2 sequences are LNHNV and YYDKDF (reference sequence). DNA of the CDR3: TGTGCCACCAGCAGGGGTTTAAACAGGGGTGATGAGCAGTTCTTC. Translated, it gives CATSRGLNRGDEQFF.

This clonotype has a handful of counts. V gene TRBV4-1 combines with J gene TRBJ2-3; 10 bases agree with TRBD2. V lost 1 base and J lost 6; bases outside the gene matches: 7. Per germline, CDR1 MGHRA and CDR2 YSYEKL. The CDR3 length is 16 residues. CDR3 loop: CASSQAERGGGDTQYF. The CDR3 DNA is TGCGCCAGCAGCCAAGCTGAGCGGGGGGGCGGGGATACGCAGTATTTT.

The V gene is TRBV12-3 or TRBV12-4, the J gene TRBJ2-3; D call uncertain. The V gene lost 3 bases and the J gene lost 5 bases, with 15 bases spanning the gap. The CDR3 extends over 15 amino acids. The CDR3 spells CASSFGPPVGDTQYF. CDR3 nucleotides: TGTGCCAGCAGTTTCGGCCCCCCGGTAGGAGATACGCAGTATTTT.

This clonotype was seen only a few times. This chain links TRBV12-3 or TRBV12-4 with TRBJ2-3; D is perhaps TRBD1 (6 bases). The CDR3 spans 16 residues. Trimming took 8 bases from V and 0 from J, leaving 18 bases between them. CDR3 nucleotide sequence: TGTGCCAGCCAGCTAGAAACAGGGCTAAGCACAGATACGCAGTATTTT. Amino acids: CASQLETGLSTDTQYF.

This clonotype was seen a handful of times. V is TRBV20-1 and J is TRBJ1-5, with D perhaps TRBD1 (5 bases). V lost 6 bases and J lost 0, with 15 bases in between. CDR1 is DFQATT and CDR2 is SNEGSKA in the germline V gene (reference sequence). There are 15 residues in the CDR3. CDR3 amino acids: CSAWDGHYSNQPQHF. The CDR3 DNA sequence: TGCAGTGCCTGGGACGGACACTATAGCAATCAGCCCCAGCATTTT.